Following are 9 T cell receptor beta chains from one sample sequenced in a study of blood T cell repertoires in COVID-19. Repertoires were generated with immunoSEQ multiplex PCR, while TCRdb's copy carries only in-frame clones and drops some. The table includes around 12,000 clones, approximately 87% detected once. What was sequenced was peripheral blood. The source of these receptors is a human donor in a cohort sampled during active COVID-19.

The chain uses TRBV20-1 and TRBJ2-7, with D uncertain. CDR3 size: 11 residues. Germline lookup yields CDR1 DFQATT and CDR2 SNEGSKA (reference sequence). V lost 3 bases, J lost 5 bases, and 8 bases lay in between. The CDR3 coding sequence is TGCAGTGCTAGCTTCTCTAACGAGCAGTACTTC. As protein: CSASFSNEQYF.

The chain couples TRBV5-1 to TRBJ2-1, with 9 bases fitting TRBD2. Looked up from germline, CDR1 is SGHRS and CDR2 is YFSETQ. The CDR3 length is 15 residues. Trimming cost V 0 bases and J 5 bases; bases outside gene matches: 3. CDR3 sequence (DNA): TGCGCCAGCAGCTTGGGGACTAGCGATCACAATGAGCAGTTCTTC. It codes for CASSLGTSDHNEQFF.

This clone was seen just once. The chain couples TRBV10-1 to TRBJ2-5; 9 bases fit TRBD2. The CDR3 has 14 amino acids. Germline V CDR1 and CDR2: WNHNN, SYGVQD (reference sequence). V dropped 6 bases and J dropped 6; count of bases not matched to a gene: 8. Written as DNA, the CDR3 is TGCGCCAGCAGCGGCGGGAGGGCCTGGAAGACCCAGTACTTC. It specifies CASSGGRAWKTQYF.

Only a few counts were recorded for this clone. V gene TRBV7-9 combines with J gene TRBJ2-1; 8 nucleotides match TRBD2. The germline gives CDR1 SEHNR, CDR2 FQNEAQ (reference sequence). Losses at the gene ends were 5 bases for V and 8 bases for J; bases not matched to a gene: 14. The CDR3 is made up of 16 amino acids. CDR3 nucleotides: TGTGCCAGCAGCCCCCGGACTAGCCTATCCTTCGATGAGCAGTTCTTC. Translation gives CASSPRTSLSFDEQFF.

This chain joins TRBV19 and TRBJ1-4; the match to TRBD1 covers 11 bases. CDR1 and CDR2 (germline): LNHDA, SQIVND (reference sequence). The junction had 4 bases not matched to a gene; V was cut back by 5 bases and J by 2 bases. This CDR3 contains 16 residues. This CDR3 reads CASSADRGRTNEKLFF. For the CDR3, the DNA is TGTGCCAGTAGTGCGGACAGGGGGCGTACTAATGAAAAACTGTTTTTT.

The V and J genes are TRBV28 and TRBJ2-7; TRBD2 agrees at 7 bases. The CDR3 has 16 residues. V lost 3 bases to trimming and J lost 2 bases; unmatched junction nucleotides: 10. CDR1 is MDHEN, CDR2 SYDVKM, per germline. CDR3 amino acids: CASSFKEWEGPYEQYF. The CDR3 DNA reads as TGTGCCAGCAGTTTTAAAGAGTGGGAGGGCCCCTACGAGCAGTACTTC.

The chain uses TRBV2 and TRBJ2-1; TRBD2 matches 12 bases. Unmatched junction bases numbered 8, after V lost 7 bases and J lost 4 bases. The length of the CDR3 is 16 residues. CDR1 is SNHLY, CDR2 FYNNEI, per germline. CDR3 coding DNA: TGTGCCAGCAAAGGACTAGCGGGAACAGGGTACAATGAGCAGTTCTTC. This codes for CASKGLAGTGYNEQFF.

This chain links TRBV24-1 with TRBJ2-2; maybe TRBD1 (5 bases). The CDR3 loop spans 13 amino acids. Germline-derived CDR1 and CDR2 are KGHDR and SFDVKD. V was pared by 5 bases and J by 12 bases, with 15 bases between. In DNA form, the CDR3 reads TGTGCCACCAGTGCCTCGGGTTCAGGGAAGCTGTTTTTT. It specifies CATSASGSGKLFF.

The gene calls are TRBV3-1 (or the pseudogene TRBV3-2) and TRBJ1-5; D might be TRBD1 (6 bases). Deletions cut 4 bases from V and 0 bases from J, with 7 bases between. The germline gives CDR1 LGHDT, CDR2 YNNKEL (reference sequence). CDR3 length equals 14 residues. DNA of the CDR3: TGTGCCAGCAGCCCGGGACATAGCAATCAGCCCCAGCATTTT. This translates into CASSPGHSNQPQHF.